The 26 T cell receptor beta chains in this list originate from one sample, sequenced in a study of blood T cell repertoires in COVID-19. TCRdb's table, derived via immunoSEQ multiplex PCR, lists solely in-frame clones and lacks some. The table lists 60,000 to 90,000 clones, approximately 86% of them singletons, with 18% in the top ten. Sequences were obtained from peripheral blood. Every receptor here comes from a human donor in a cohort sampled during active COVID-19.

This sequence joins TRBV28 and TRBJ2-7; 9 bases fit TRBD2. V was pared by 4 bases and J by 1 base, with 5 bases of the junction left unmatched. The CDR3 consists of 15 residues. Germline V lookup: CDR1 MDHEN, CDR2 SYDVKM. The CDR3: CASSSLAGVSYEQYF. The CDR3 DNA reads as TGTGCCAGCAGTTCCTTAGCGGGAGTATCCTACGAGCAGTACTTC.

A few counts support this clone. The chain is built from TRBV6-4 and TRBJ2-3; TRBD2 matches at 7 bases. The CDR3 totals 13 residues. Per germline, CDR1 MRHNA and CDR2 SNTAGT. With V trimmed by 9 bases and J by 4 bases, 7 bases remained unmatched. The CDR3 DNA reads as TGTGCCAGAACTAGCGTTACGGCAGATACGCAGTATTTT. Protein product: CARTSVTADTQYF.

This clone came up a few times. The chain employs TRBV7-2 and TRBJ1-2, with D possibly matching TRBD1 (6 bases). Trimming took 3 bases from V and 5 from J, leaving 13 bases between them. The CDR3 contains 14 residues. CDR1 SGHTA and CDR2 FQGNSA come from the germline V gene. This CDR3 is CASSFAGTPYGYTF. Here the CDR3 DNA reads TGTGCCAGCAGCTTCGCCGGGACACCATATGGCTACACCTTC.

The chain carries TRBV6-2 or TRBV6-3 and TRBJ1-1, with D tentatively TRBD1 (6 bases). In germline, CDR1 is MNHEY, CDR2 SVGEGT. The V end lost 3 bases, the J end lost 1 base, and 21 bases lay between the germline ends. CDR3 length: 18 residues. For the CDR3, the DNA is TGTGCCAGCAGTTATTTCGTCGAGGGGGGGATCCCGAACACTGAAGCTTTCTTT. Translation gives CASSYFVEGGIPNTEAFF.

In nucleotides, the CDR3 is TGTGCCAGCAGCTCGGGCAGGGGAGACGAAAAACTGTTTTTT. Translated: CASSSGRGDEKLFF. The chain links TRBV7-8 to TRBJ1-4; D is possibly TRBD1 (6 bases). Germline loops: CDR1 SGHVS, CDR2 FQNEAQ. Deletions cut 4 bases from V and 8 bases from J, with 14 bases between. This CDR3 contains 14 residues.

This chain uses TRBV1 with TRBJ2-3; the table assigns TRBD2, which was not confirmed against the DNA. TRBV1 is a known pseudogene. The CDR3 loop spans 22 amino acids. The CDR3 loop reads CTSSQLTGLAGEGAGRTDTQYF. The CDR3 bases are TGCACCAGCAGCCAACTAACAGGACTAGCGGGAGAAGGTGCCGGTAGGACAGATACGCAGTATTTT.

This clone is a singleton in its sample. The CDR3 spells CASSEDISEKLFF. The DNA for the CDR3 is TGTGCCAGCAGTGAAGACATTTCCGAAAAACTGTTTTTT. This chain joins TRBV6-1 and TRBJ1-4; D unresolved. Trimming shortened V by 1 base and J by 8 bases, and 8 bases separated the two germline ends. The CDR3 has 13 amino acids. CDR1 is MNHNS and CDR2 is SASEGT in the germline V gene.

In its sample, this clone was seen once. Here the CDR3 DNA reads TGTGCCACCAGTGATTTCTCAAAAGGAGGGAGCTCCTACAATGAGCAGTTCTTC. It translates to CATSDFSKGGSSYNEQFF. This chain links TRBV24-1 with TRBJ2-1, with D possibly TRBD2 on 6 matching bases. The CDR3 sequence is 18 residues long. Looked up from germline, CDR1 is KGHDR and CDR2 is SFDVKD. Deletions cut 1 base from V and 0 bases from J, with 15 bases between.

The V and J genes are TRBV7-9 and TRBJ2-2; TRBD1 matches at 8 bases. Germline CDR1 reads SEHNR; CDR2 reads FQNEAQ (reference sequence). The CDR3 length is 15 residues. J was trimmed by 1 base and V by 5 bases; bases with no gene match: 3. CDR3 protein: CASSPGTGNTGELFF. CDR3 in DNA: TGTGCCAGCAGCCCCGGGACAGGGAACACCGGGGAGCTGTTTTTT.

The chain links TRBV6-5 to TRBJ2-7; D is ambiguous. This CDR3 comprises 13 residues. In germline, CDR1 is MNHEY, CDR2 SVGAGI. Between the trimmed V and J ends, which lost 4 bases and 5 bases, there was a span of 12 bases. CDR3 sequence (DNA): TGTGCCAGCAGTTCTGTCCTAGGTGACGAGCAGTACTTC. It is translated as CASSSVLGDEQYF.

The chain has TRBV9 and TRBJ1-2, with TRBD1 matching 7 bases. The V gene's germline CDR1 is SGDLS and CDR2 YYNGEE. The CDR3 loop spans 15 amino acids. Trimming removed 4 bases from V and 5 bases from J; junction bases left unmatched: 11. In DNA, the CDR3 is TGTGCCAGCAGCCCGATGGACAGGAGGTTGTATGGCTACACCTTC. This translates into CASSPMDRRLYGYTF.

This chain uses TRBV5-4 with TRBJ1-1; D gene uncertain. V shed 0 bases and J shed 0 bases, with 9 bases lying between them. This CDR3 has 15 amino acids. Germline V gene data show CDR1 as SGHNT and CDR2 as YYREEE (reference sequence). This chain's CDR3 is CASSLVSSLNTEAFF. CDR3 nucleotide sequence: TGTGCCAGCAGCTTGGTTAGCAGCTTGAACACTGAAGCTTTCTTT.

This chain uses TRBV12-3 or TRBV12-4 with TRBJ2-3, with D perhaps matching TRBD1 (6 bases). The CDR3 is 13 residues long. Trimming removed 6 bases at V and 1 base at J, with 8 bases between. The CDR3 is CASRTGGTDTQYF. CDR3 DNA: TGTGCCAGCAGGACAGGAGGCACAGATACGCAGTATTTT.

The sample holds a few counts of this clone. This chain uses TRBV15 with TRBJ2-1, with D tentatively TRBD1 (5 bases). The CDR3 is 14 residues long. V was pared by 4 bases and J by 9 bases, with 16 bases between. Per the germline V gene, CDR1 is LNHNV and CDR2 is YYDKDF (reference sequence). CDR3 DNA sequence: TGTGCCACCAGCACGCGACAGACCCAGCGTGAGCAGTTCTTC. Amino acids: CATSTRQTQREQFF.

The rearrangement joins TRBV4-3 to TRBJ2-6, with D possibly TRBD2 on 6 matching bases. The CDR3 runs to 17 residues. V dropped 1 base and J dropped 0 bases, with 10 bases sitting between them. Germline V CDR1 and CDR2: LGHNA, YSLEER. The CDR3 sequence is CASSQGLGGSGANVLTF. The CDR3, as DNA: TGCGCCAGCAGCCAAGGTTTGGGAGGCTCTGGGGCCAACGTCCTGACTTTC.

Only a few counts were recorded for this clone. The CDR3 here is CAWRGQGRTPLHF. CDR3 nucleotides: TGTGCCTGGAGGGGACAGGGGCGGACACCCCTCCACTTT. The chain links TRBV30 to TRBJ1-6; 10 bases are a match to TRBD1. Germline-derived CDR1 and CDR2 are GTSNPN and SVGIG (reference sequence). J gave up 11 bases and V 3 bases, and 4 bases lay outside the gene matches. The CDR3 length is 13 residues. Using reference TRBV30 and TRBJ1-6 for the parts outside the CDR3, the full variable domain is SQTIHQWPATLVQPVGSPLSLECTVEGTSNPNLYWYRQAAGRGLQLLFYSVGIGQISSEVPQNLSASRPQDRQFILSSKKLLLSDSGFYLCAWRGQGRTPLHFGNGTRLTVT.

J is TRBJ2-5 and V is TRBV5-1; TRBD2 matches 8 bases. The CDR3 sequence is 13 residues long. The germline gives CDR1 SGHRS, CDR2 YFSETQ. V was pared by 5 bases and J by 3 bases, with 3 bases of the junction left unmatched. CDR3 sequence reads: CASSRRGEETQYF. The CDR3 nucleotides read TGCGCCAGCAGTAGGCGGGGGGAAGAGACCCAGTACTTC.

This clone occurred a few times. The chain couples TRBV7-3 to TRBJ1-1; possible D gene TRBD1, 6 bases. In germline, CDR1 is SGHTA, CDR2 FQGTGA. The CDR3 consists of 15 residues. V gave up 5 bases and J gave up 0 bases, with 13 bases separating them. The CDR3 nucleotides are TGTGCCAGCAGCCATGGGGGGGCCATGAACACTGAAGCTTTCTTT. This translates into CASSHGGAMNTEAFF.

The CDR3 region has the DNA TGTGCCAGCAGCAAACTCCGGACTAGCGGGAAAGAGACCCAGTACTTC. This gives the protein CASSKLRTSGKETQYF. This chain links TRBV21-1 with TRBJ2-5; the tabulated D call, TRBD2, remains unverified against the DNA. TRBV21-1 is listed as a pseudogene. The CDR3 is 16 amino acids.

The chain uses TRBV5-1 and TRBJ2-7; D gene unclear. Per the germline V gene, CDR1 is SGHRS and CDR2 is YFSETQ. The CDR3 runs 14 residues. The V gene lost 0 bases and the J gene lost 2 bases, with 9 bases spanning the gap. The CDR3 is CASSLVSQAYEQYF. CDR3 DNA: TGCGCCAGCAGCTTGGTCTCACAAGCCTACGAGCAGTACTTC.

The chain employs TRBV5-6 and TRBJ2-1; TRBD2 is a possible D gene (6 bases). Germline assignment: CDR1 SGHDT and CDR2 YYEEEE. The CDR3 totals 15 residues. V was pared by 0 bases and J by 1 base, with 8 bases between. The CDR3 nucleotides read TGTGCCAGCAGCTTGGGGGACTTATCCTACAATGAGCAGTTCTTC. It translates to CASSLGDLSYNEQFF.

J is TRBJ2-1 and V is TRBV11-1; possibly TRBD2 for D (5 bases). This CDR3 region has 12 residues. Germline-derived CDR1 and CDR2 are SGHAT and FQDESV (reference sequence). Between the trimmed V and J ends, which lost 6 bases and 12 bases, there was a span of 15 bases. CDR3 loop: CASRAPSEGQFF. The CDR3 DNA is TGTGCCAGCAGAGCACCTTCCGAGGGGCAGTTCTTC.

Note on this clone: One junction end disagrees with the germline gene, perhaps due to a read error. The CDR3 is CANTIGSSQPQHF. As DNA, the CDR3 is TGCGCCAACACTATAGGGAGCAGTCAGCCCCAGCATTTT. J is TRBJ1-5 and V is TRBV5-1; unclear D gene. The CDR3 spans 13 residues. From germline, CDR1 is SGHRS and CDR2 YFSETQ.

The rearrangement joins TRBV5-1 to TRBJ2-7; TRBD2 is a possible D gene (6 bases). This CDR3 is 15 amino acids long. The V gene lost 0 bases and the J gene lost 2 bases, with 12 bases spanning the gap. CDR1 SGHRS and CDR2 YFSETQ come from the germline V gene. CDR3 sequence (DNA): TGCGCCAGCAGCTTGGGCGGGGTCTTCGCCTACGAGCAGTACTTC. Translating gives CASSLGGVFAYEQYF.

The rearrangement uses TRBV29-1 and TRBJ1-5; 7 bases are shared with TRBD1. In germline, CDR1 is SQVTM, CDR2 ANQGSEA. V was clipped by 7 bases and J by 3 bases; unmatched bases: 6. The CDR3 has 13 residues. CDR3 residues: CSARDSPNQPQHF. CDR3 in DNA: TGCAGCGCACGGGACAGCCCCAATCAGCCCCAGCATTTT.

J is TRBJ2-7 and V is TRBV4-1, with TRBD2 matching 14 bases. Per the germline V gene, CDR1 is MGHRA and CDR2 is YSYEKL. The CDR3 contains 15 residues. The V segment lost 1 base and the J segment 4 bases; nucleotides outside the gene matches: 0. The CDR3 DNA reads TGCGCCAGCAGCCAAGGGACTAGCGGGAGGTACGAGCAGTACTTC. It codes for CASSQGTSGRYEQYF.